This TCR beta chain was recovered during a study of blood T cell repertoires in COVID-19. The wider study: Samples taken during acute and convalescent COVID-19 were collected in the United States, Italy and Spain.

In the study's own analysis: Reference gene primer amplification yielded estimated nucleated cell counts. The table came from immunoSEQ multiplex PCR; TCRdb's copy has only in-frame clones and leaves some out. The V and J calls and clone size are taken from that table; D and trimming were inferred from the DNA. This sample has around 42,000 clones, with 88% found just once. The receptor was isolated from a human donor in a cohort sampled during active COVID-19. Sequences were obtained from peripheral blood.

CDR3 residues: CASSLAQGKGNTIYF. The CDR3 DNA reads TGCGCCAGCAGCTTGGCCCAGGGGAAAGGAAACACCATATATTTT. The chain combines TRBV5-1 with TRBJ1-3, with D perhaps TRBD1 (6 bases). Germline V gives CDR1 SGHRS, CDR2 YFSETQ. This CDR3 is 15 amino acids long. The ends were cut back, 0 bases at V and 4 bases at J, with 11 bases in the middle.